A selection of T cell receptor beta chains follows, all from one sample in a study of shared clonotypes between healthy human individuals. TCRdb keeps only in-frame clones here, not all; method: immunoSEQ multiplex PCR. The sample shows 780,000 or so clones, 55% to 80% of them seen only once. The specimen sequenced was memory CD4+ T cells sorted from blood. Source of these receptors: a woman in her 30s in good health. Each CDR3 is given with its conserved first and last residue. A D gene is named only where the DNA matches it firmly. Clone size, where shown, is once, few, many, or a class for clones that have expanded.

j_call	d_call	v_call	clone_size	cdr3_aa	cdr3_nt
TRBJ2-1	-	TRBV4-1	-	CASSQEGGIDAYNEQFF	TGCGCCAGCAGCCAAGAAGGTGGGATAGACGCTTACAATGAGCAGTTCTTC
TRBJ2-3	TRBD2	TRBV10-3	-	CAIRAGLAGEGPDTQYF	TGTGCCATCAGGGCTGGACTAGCGGGAGAGGGGCCAGATACGCAGTATTTT
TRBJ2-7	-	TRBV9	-	CASSPQPQGSSSYEQYF	TGTGCCAGCAGCCCGCAGCCCCAGGGTAGCTCCTCCTACGAGCAGTACTTC
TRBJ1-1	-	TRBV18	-	CASSPGRDTEAFF	TGTGCCAGCTCACCAGGGCGGGACACTGAAGCTTTCTTT
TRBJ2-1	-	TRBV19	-	CASSTGQTPYNEQFF	TGTGCCAGTAGTACGGGACAAACCCCGTACAATGAGCAGTTCTTC
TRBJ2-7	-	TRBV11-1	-	CASSLSPRGEQYF	TGTGCCAGCAGCTTAAGTCCCCGGGGAGAGCAGTACTTC
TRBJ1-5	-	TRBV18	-	CASSRAEQGYQPQHF	TGTGCCAGCTCGCGGGCGGAACAGGGCTATCAGCCCCAGCATTTT
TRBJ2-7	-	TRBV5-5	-	CASSSRPGTYEQYF	TGTGCCAGCAGCTCCCGACCGGGAACCTACGAGCAGTACTTC
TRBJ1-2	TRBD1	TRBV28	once	CASSSGQGVDGYTF	TGTGCCAGCAGTTCGGGACAGGGGGTCGATGGCTACACCTTC
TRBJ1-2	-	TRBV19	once	CASSTTGLERANYGYTF	TGTGCCAGTAGTACTACCGGACTCGAGAGAGCTAACTATGGCTACACCTTC
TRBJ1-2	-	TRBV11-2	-	CASSLDRGSSVGGYTF	TGTGCCAGCAGCTTAGATAGGGGGTCCTCGGTTGGTGGCTACACCTTC